The 25 T cell receptor beta chains given below trace back to one sample, sequenced in a study of blood T cell repertoires in COVID-19. Repertoires were generated with immunoSEQ multiplex PCR, while TCRdb's copy carries only in-frame clones and drops some. The sample lists 310,000 or so clones, around 90% seen once, with about 1.8% in the top ten. The material sequenced was PBMCs or T cells enriched from blood (not recorded which). These TCRs come from a woman between 18 and 29 years old with acute COVID-19.

Only one count was recorded for this clone. The chain combines TRBV10-2 with TRBJ1-6; no clear D gene. V was cut by 0 bases and J by 4 bases, with 13 bases left in between. Germline V gene data show CDR1 as WSHSY and CDR2 as SAAADI. The CDR3 loop spans 17 amino acids. The CDR3 DNA reads TGCGCCAGCAGTGAGTCCAATCTCCGACATTATAATTCACCCCTCCACTTT. It encodes CASSESNLRHYNSPLHF.

The chain combines TRBV5-6 with TRBJ1-1, with 10 bases matching TRBD1. Trimming at V came to 3 bases and at J to 8 bases, leaving 13 bases not matched to a gene. Germline V gene lookup returns CDR1 SGHDT and CDR2 YYEEEE. CDR3 length: 16 amino acids. The CDR3 loop is CASSSGMGQGTREAFF. CDR3 DNA sequence: TGTGCCAGCAGCTCTGGCATGGGACAGGGGACCCGGGAAGCTTTCTTT.

V usage is TRBV7-8 and J usage is TRBJ2-2; 7 bases align to TRBD1. Germline assignment: CDR1 SGHVS and CDR2 FQNEAQ. This CDR3 is built from 15 residues. V was clipped by 6 bases and J by 9 bases; unmatched bases: 13. The CDR3 DNA reads as TGTGCCAGCAGTCTTAGGGGGCGACCACCCCGGGAGCTGTTTTTT. It specifies CASSLRGRPPRELFF.

The genes are TRBV7-8 and TRBJ2-1; 7 bases line up with TRBD1. This CDR3 region has 18 residues. The ends lost 0 bases at V and 0 bases at J; junction bases unmatched: 8. The germline gives CDR1 SGHVS, CDR2 FQNEAQ. CDR3 DNA: TGTGCCAGCAGCTTAGCGGGGACAGCTCCAAGCTCCTACAATGAGCAGTTCTTC. Protein: CASSLAGTAPSSYNEQFF.

This clone was found a few times. This chain joins TRBV7-2 and TRBJ2-7, with 8 bases identical to TRBD1. CDR3 length equals 14 residues. CDR1 and CDR2 from the germline V gene are SGHTA and FQGNSA. V lost 5 bases, J lost 4 bases, and 7 bases stayed unmatched. CDR3 sequence reads: CASSLSGTGYEQYF. CDR3 DNA sequence: TGTGCCAGCAGCCTATCCGGGACAGGTTACGAGCAGTACTTC.

The sample holds one count of this clone. The J gene is TRBJ1-4, the V gene TRBV4-3; the D gene is possibly TRBD1 (5 bases). V lost 4 bases and J lost 8, with 23 bases in between. Germline CDR1 and CDR2: LGHNA and YSLEER. The CDR3 length is 17 residues. The CDR3: CASSPSAAAGGEEKLFF. The CDR3 DNA reads as TGCGCCAGCAGCCCTTCCGCGGCCGCCGGGGGGGAAGAAAAACTGTTTTTT.

V is TRBV5-1 and J is TRBJ2-5; 7 positions match TRBD1. Trimming took 1 base from V and 5 from J; bases not matched to a gene: 8. Germline values: CDR1 SGHRS, CDR2 YFSETQ. The CDR3 sequence is 15 residues long. The CDR3 region is CASSLTPTGAETQYF. In nucleotides, the CDR3 is TGCGCCAGCAGCTTGACCCCAACAGGGGCGGAGACCCAGTACTTC.

This clone has just a few counts. The chain couples TRBV27 to TRBJ2-2; weak D call: TRBD2 (5 bases). The V gene lost 0 bases and the J gene lost 7 bases, with 15 bases spanning the gap. The CDR3 is 16 amino acids. Germline assignment: CDR1 MNHEY and CDR2 SMNVEV (reference sequence). CDR3 residues: CASSLSEQARGGELFF. In DNA form, the CDR3 reads TGTGCCAGCAGTTTATCCGAGCAGGCACGGGGCGGGGAGCTGTTTTTT.

The genes are TRBV15 and TRBJ2-7; 9 bases are a match to TRBD2. The CDR3 runs 16 residues. The germline V gene encodes CDR1 LNHNV and CDR2 YYDKDF (reference sequence). V dropped 0 bases and J dropped 2; count of bases not matched to a gene: 5. This CDR3 reads CATSRDWGLAAYEQYF. The CDR3 DNA reads as TGTGCCACCAGCAGAGATTGGGGACTAGCTGCCTACGAGCAGTACTTC.

The chain is built from TRBV5-1 and TRBJ2-3, with D tentatively TRBD2 (6 bases). The CDR3 totals 16 residues. V lost 0 bases, J lost 2 bases, and 13 bases lay in between. CDR1 and CDR2 (germline): SGHRS, YFSETQ. The CDR3 is CASSLGLAPNTDTQYF. CDR3 sequence (DNA): TGCGCCAGCAGCTTGGGGCTAGCGCCAAACACAGATACGCAGTATTTT.

The V and J genes are TRBV19 and TRBJ1-2, with D maybe TRBD1 (6 bases). V gave up 2 bases and J gave up 3 bases, with 13 bases separating them. The germline V gene encodes CDR1 LNHDA and CDR2 SQIVND (reference sequence). The CDR3 is 15 residues long. The CDR3, as DNA: TGTGCCAGTAGTATATCCCAGGGGAACTACTATGGCTACACCTTC. Amino acids: CASSISQGNYYGYTF.

This clone came up a few times. The rearrangement links TRBV6-5 to TRBJ2-7; 9 nucleotides align to TRBD1. The CDR3 length is 15 residues. J was trimmed by 3 bases and V by 7 bases; bases with no gene match: 10. CDR1 is MNHEY and CDR2 is SVGAGI in the germline V gene. The CDR3 is CASITLGQGYYEQYF. For the CDR3, the DNA is TGTGCCAGCATTACTTTGGGACAGGGATACTACGAGCAGTACTTC.

The chain is built from TRBV7-2 and TRBJ1-5; 9 bases line up with TRBD1. CDR3 length: 19 amino acids. J gave up 0 bases and V 1 base, and 10 bases lay outside the gene matches. Germline assignment: CDR1 SGHTA and CDR2 FQGNSA. CDR3 nucleotides: TGTGCCAGCAGCTTAGATCCGGGACAGGGAAATAATAGCAATCAGCCCCAGCATTTT. Translation: CASSLDPGQGNNSNQPQHF.

In DNA, the CDR3 is TGTGCCAGCTCACCACCGTCGAGCCCTAGCGGGATGGATGAGCAGTTCTTC. Its protein product is CASSPPSSPSGMDEQFF. The gene calls are TRBV18 and TRBJ2-1, with 9 bases lining up with TRBD2. Per germline, CDR1 KGHSH and CDR2 LQKENI. The CDR3 is 17 amino acids. V was clipped by 0 bases and J by 8 bases; unmatched bases: 11.

The V call is TRBV28, the J call TRBJ1-1; tentative D call: TRBD1 (6 bases). The CDR3 totals 16 residues. The V and J ends lost 6 bases and 1 base respectively, with 18 bases between them. Germline V gene sequence: CDR1 MDHEN, CDR2 SYDVKM. CDR3 loop: CASSMNRVRSNTEAFF. The CDR3 region has the DNA TGTGCCAGCAGCATGAACAGGGTACGTTCGAACACTGAAGCTTTCTTT.

The rearrangement joins TRBV9 to TRBJ1-5; D gene ambiguous. In germline, CDR1 is SGDLS, CDR2 YYNGEE. V lost 4 bases and J 5 bases, leaving 13 bases between the germline ends. The CDR3 covers 14 residues. CDR3 DNA sequence: TGTGCCAGCAGCCTACTAGGTGGAGATCAGCCCCAGCATTTT. This encodes CASSLLGGDQPQHF.

The chain uses TRBV2 and TRBJ1-2; weak D call: TRBD1 (5 bases). The V and J ends lost 2 bases and 4 bases respectively, with 8 bases between them. CDR1 is SNHLY and CDR2 is FYNNEI in the germline V gene. This CDR3 region has 13 residues. The CDR3 DNA follows: TGTGCCAGCAGTGAATGGAGGGGCTATGGCTACACCTTC. This translates into CASSEWRGYGYTF.

This clone has only a few counts. V is TRBV9 and J is TRBJ2-1, with 10 bases identical to TRBD2. This CDR3 has 20 amino acids. CDR1 SGDLS and CDR2 YYNGEE come from the germline V gene. With V trimmed by 2 bases and J by 6 bases, 20 bases remained unmatched. This CDR3 reads CASSVEGVTSGWGGFNEQFF. The CDR3 nucleotides are TGTGCCAGCAGCGTCGAGGGAGTGACTAGCGGGTGGGGAGGTTTCAATGAGCAGTTCTTC.

CDR3 nucleotides: TGTGCCAGCAGTTTATCATGGGGGGGCAATTCACCCCTCCACTTT. It encodes CASSLSWGGNSPLHF. The chain carries TRBV27 and TRBJ1-6; D may be TRBD1 (6 bases). Trimming cost V 0 bases and J 7 bases, with 10 bases left between them. The V gene's germline CDR1 is MNHEY and CDR2 SMNVEV (reference sequence). The CDR3 has 15 residues.

The V and J genes are TRBV3-1 (or the pseudogene TRBV3-2) and TRBJ1-4; D perhaps matches TRBD1 (6 bases). CDR3 size: 13 residues. The V end lost 4 bases, the J end lost 14 bases, and 17 bases lay between the germline ends. The germline CDR1 and CDR2 sequences are LGHDT and YNNKEL (reference sequence). The DNA of the CDR3 is TGTGCCAGCAGCCCCACCCAGGGGTTCGTCCTGTTTTTT. Residues: CASSPTQGFVLFF.

V is TRBV6-5 and J is TRBJ1-3; 9 bases fit TRBD1. The germline V gene encodes CDR1 MNHEY and CDR2 SVGAGI. The CDR3 contains 14 residues. V was pared by 2 bases and J by 8 bases, with 4 bases of the junction left unmatched. CDR3 nucleotide sequence: TGTGCCAGCAGTTACAGGGACAGGGAGCACACCATATATTTT. Translation: CASSYRDREHTIYF.

This clone was found once. V usage is TRBV11-2 and J usage is TRBJ2-5; TRBD2 aligns across 11 bases. V lost 5 bases and J lost 2; bases outside the gene matches: 4. The V gene's germline CDR1 is SGHAT and CDR2 FQNNGV. The CDR3 loop spans 15 amino acids. The DNA of the CDR3 is TGTGCCAGCAGCCCCCGACTAGCGGGGCAAGAGACCCAGTACTTC. Its translation: CASSPRLAGQETQYF.

The chain combines TRBV29-1 with TRBJ1-5; D ambiguous. Deletions cut 6 bases from V and 3 bases from J, with 12 bases between. CDR3 length equals 13 residues. Per germline, CDR1 SQVTM and CDR2 ANQGSEA. DNA for the CDR3: TGCAGCGTCGCCACAGCCCTCAATCAGCCCCAGCATTTT. It translates to CSVATALNQPQHF.

This clone was seen only once. CDR3 amino acids: CASAGGISSGELFF. CDR3 nucleotides: TGTGCCAGCGCAGGGGGGATCAGTTCCGGGGAGCTGTTTTTT. V is TRBV11-2 and J is TRBJ2-2, with D tentatively TRBD1 (7 bases). Germline values: CDR1 SGHAT, CDR2 FQNNGV. V was clipped by 8 bases and J by 6 bases, with 16 bases between them. CDR3 length equals 14 residues.

CDR3 nucleotides: TGTGCCAGCAGACCTAAGGGACTAGCGAACACCGGGGAGCTGTTTTTT. Amino acid sequence: CASRPKGLANTGELFF. V and J are TRBV6-2 or TRBV6-3 and TRBJ2-2; 8 bases are shared with TRBD2. In germline, CDR1 is MNHEY, CDR2 SVGEGT. The CDR3 consists of 16 residues. With V trimmed by 6 bases and J by 0 bases, 6 bases remained unmatched.